This T cell receptor beta chain was identified during a study of cytomegalovirus exposure and HLA in healthy donors. The V end lost 2 bases, the J end lost 0 bases, and 8 bases lay between the germline ends. This CDR3 has 14 residues. Germline V CDR1 and CDR2: MNHEY, SMNVEV (reference sequence). To note about this clone: Its antigen is still unknown.

Primers for the PCR totalled 60 Vbeta and 13 Jbeta. Here immunoSEQ multiplex PCR was the method, and the copy in TCRdb shows in-frame clones only, minus some. The top ten hold about 7% of the sample, which has 85,000 to 100,000 clones, over 70% seen once. Findings and limits, study-wide: The likely origin of a cluster of highly shared sequence variants was a sequencing artifact. Earlier analysis looked at TCR beta V segments, and most were productive about 87% or about 30% of the time.

Sequences were obtained from PBMCs. This chain uses TRBV27 with TRBJ2-7; D gene ambiguous. This TCR was sampled from a man aged 50 to 60 in good health and CMV-seropositive. The CDR3, as DNA: TGTGCCAGCAGTTTAGACACCAGCTCCTACGAGCAGTACTTC. This codes for CASSLDTSSYEQYF.